The clone carrying this T cell receptor beta chain came up many times. The germline V and J ends were trimmed by 4 bases and 5 bases, with 12 bases remaining between them. The CDR3 has 13 residues. Germline loops: CDR1 SEHNR, CDR2 FQNEAQ (reference sequence). The sample originates from a study of human T cells and chemical hapten exposure. A single record per CDR3 protein comes from TCRdb applying MiXCR to the RACE reads. The sample has around 39,000 distinct CDR3 sequences; 6% to 7% are singletons. Time point here: patch test 1, 2 weeks after DPC sensitization. Indicated treatment: therapeutic diphenylcyclopropenone sensitization with weekly scalp DPC. Unfractionated whole blood was the source of the extracted total RNA.

The chain combines TRBV7-9 with TRBJ2-7; D is perhaps TRBD2 (5 bases). The origin of this receptor is a woman aged 25 to 45 with alopecia areata. Some clones in this sample may be carry-over from other donors' samples. Sample: whole blood, taken in connection with sensitization to the hapten diphenylcyclopropenone (DPC). The DNA of the CDR3 is TGTGCCAGCAGCTACCCCCTCGGGGACGAGCAGTACTTC. It encodes CASSYPLGDEQYF.